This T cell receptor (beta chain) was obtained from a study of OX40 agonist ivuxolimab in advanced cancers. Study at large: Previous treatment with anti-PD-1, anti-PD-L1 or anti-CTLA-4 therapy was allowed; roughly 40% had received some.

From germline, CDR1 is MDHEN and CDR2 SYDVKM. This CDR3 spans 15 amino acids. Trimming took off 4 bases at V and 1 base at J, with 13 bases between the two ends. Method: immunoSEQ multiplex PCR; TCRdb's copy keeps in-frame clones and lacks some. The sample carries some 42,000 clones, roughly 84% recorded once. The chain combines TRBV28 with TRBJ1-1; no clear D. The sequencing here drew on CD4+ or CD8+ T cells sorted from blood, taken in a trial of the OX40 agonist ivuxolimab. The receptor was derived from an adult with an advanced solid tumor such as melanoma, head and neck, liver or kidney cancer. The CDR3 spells CASSSIKEENTEAFF. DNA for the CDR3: TGTGCCAGCAGTTCCATTAAAGAAGAGAACACTGAAGCTTTCTTT.